These 19 T cell receptor beta chains were all obtained from the same sample, sequenced in a study of T-cell memory formation after mild COVID-19. A single record per CDR3 protein comes from TCRdb applying MiXCR to the 5' RACE reads. This sample yields about 420,000 distinct CDR3 sequences, of which more than 20% are seen a single time; around 14% belongs to the top ten. The sequencing input was PBMCs or a T cell subset sorted from them (not recorded which). The receptors here all came from an adult woman who had mild COVID-19 (a few samples of this study predate the infection). Cell type and time point are not known.

The sample holds a few counts of this clonotype. This sequence joins TRBV5-1 and TRBJ2-1; 7 bases fit TRBD2. V gave up 7 bases and J gave up 0 bases; unmatched junction bases: 7. Germline V CDR1 and CDR2: SGHRS, YFSETQ. The CDR3 has 15 residues. CDR3 residues: CASAVAGSSYNEQFF. The CDR3, as DNA: TGCGCCAGCGCCGTAGCGGGTAGCTCCTACAATGAGCAGTTCTTC.

This clonotype was counted a few times. The chain joins TRBV4-1 to TRBJ2-7, with TRBD1 matching over 8 bases. Unmatched junction bases numbered 4, after V lost 0 bases and J lost 6 bases. The germline CDR1 and CDR2 sequences are MGHRA and YSYEKL. The CDR3 is 14 amino acids. The CDR3, as DNA: TGCGCCAGCAGCCAAGATCCAACAGGGGGCGAGCAGTACTTC. Translation: CASSQDPTGGEQYF.

In this sample, this clonotype turned up a few times. This chain connects TRBV5-1 to TRBJ1-5; tentatively, D is TRBD1 (5 bases). Germline values: CDR1 SGHRS, CDR2 YFSETQ. This CDR3 is 15 amino acids long. V shed 0 bases and J shed 2 bases, with 9 bases lying between them. The CDR3 DNA sequence: TGCGCCAGCAGCTTGGAGGGCAGGGGCAATCAGCCCCAGCATTTT. It yields the protein CASSLEGRGNQPQHF. Variable domain in full (rest from reference TRBV5-1 and TRBJ1-5): KAGVTQTPRYLIKTRGQQVTLSCSPISGHRSVSWYQQTPGQGLQFLFEYFSETQRNKGNFPGRFSGRQFSNSRSEMNVSTLELGDSALYLCASSLEGRGNQPQHFGDGTRLSIL.

The rearrangement uses TRBV11-2 and TRBJ2-1; 13 bases are a match to TRBD2. CDR1 and CDR2 from the germline V gene are SGHAT and FQNNGV. Trimming took 6 bases from V and 7 from J; bases not matched to a gene: 9. This CDR3 region has 16 residues. In DNA form, the CDR3 reads TGTGCCAGCAGGCCAACCGGGACTAGCGGGAAAAATGAGCAGTTCTTC. Encoded protein: CASRPTGTSGKNEQFF.

V is TRBV5-1 and J is TRBJ1-4; D is perhaps TRBD1 (6 bases). V lost 3 bases to trimming and J lost 0 bases, with 18 bases between them. The length of the CDR3 is 18 residues. Per the germline V gene, CDR1 is SGHRS and CDR2 is YFSETQ. CDR3 sequence (DNA): TGCGCCAGCAGCTCCGCAATGGTTGGGGGCGCAACTAATGAAAAACTGTTTTTT. Translated, it gives CASSSAMVGGATNEKLFF. Full variable domain (remainder filled in from reference TRBV5-1 and TRBJ1-4): KAGVTQTPRYLIKTRGQQVTLSCSPISGHRSVSWYQQTPGQGLQFLFEYFSETQRNKGNFPGRFSGRQFSNSRSEMNVSTLELGDSALYLCASSSAMVGGATNEKLFFGSGTQLSVL.

The chain combines TRBV5-1 with TRBJ2-1; 13 bases are a match to TRBD2. This CDR3 has 18 amino acids. CDR1 and CDR2 (germline): SGHRS, YFSETQ. The V segment lost 2 bases and the J segment 3 bases; nucleotides outside the gene matches: 8. The chain's CDR3 is CASSFRLGTSGDYNEQFF. In nucleotides, the CDR3 is TGCGCCAGCAGCTTTCGCCTTGGGACTAGCGGGGACTACAATGAGCAGTTCTTC.

This clonotype was picked up many times. The CDR3 region has the DNA TGTGCCAGCAGTCCGCCGGCCAAACACACAGATACGCAGTATTTT. Amino acids: CASSPPAKHTDTQYF. This sequence joins TRBV28 and TRBJ2-3, with D hard to call. Germline V gene lookup returns CDR1 MDHEN and CDR2 SYDVKM. CDR3 length: 15 amino acids. V lost 5 bases, J lost 2 bases, and 14 bases lay in between.

The chain employs TRBV4-3 and TRBJ2-7; D is possibly TRBD2 (6 bases). This CDR3 contains 16 residues. V lost 3 bases to trimming and J lost 6 bases, with 21 bases between them. The V gene's germline CDR1 is LGHNA and CDR2 YSLEER. The chain's CDR3 is CASSQGGPGDWGEQYF. CDR3 bases: TGCGCCAGCAGCCAGGGGGGTCCGGGGGACTGGGGCGAGCAGTACTTC.

This clonotype was recorded once. The chain employs TRBV6-2 or TRBV6-3 and TRBJ2-3; D is possibly TRBD1 or TRBD2 (5 bases each). In germline, CDR1 is MNHEY, CDR2 SVGEGT. The CDR3 has 18 residues. Trimming removed 8 bases from V and 1 base from J, with 25 bases in between. The CDR3 coding sequence is TGTGCCAGCCGAGAGGGGATTTCCAGTAGTGATGGCACAGATACGCAGTATTTT. Translation gives CASREGISSSDGTDTQYF.

In its sample, this clonotype was seen a few times. The V call is TRBV6-4, the J call TRBJ2-1; 11 nucleotides match TRBD2. The CDR3 is made up of 16 amino acids. With V trimmed by 4 bases and J by 3 bases, 5 bases remained unmatched. CDR1 and CDR2 (germline): MRHNA, SNTAGT. Here the CDR3 DNA reads TGTGCCAGCAGTGTCACCGGGACTAGCGGCTACAATGAGCAGTTCTTC. This gives the protein CASSVTGTSGYNEQFF.

About this clonotype: A much larger clone is a single base away; this may be a read error. The V gene is TRBV12-5, the J gene TRBJ2-3; perhaps TRBD2 as D (6 bases). Germline values: CDR1 LGHNT, CDR2 FRNRAP. The CDR3 runs to 16 residues. The V end was cut by 7 bases, the J end by 6 bases, with 23 bases between. The DNA for the CDR3 is TGTGCTAGTGCTTTCCCCGCGGCGGGACCCGAGGATACGCAGTATTTT. Its translation: CASAFPAAGPEDTQYF. The full variable domain, its missing parts supplied by reference TRBV12-5 and TRBJ2-3, is DARVTQTPRHKVTEMGQEVTMRCQPILGHNTVFWYRQTMMQGLELLAYFRNRAPLDDSGMPKDRFSAEMPDATLATLKIQPSEPRDSAVYFCASAFPAAGPEDTQYFGPGTRLTVL.

Many counts were recorded for this clonotype. V and J are TRBV3-1 and TRBJ1-1; D call uncertain. The CDR3 contains 14 residues. Per germline, CDR1 LGHDT and CDR2 YNNKEL (reference sequence). The ends were cut back, 4 bases at V and 1 base at J, with 10 bases in the middle. The DNA for the CDR3 is TGTGCCAGCAGCCCCTGGACGGAGAACACTGAAGCTTTCTTT. As protein: CASSPWTENTEAFF.

There are many counts of this clonotype. V usage is TRBV5-1 and J usage is TRBJ1-4; D ambiguous. V gave up 4 bases and J gave up 10 bases, with 26 bases separating them. This CDR3 is built from 17 residues. In germline, CDR1 is SGHRS, CDR2 YFSETQ. CDR3 coding DNA: TGCGCCAGCAGCCCGTATGATCCTGCCCAGACCGGGTCAAAACTGTTTTTT. Residues: CASSPYDPAQTGSKLFF.

In its sample, this clonotype was seen once. J is TRBJ2-2 and V is TRBV6-5; D call uncertain. The CDR3 sequence is 17 residues long. The germline V gene has CDR1 MNHEY and CDR2 SVGAGI. With 2 bases removed from V and 0 bases from J, the gap between germline ends came to 13 bases. The CDR3 coding sequence is TGTGCCAGCAGTTACGGTCTGTCAGCTTCGAACACCGGGGAGCTGTTTTTT. Translated, it gives CASSYGLSASNTGELFF.

This clonotype appeared a few times. This chain connects TRBV7-6 to TRBJ2-5; 9 nucleotides line up with TRBD2. The trim removed 2 bases at V and 4 bases at J, leaving 5 bases unmatched. The CDR3 runs to 15 residues. The V gene's germline CDR1 is SGHVS and CDR2 FNYEAQ. The CDR3 DNA is TGTGCCAGCAGCTTATCCCCGGGACTAGCAGAGACCCAGTACTTC. It is translated as CASSLSPGLAETQYF.

The chain carries TRBV12-3 or TRBV12-4 and TRBJ2-7; 7 nucleotides align to TRBD1. There are 16 residues in the CDR3. V gave up 4 bases and J gave up 3 bases; unmatched junction bases: 12. CDR3 protein: CASSSTDRDRNYEQYF. The CDR3 DNA reads TGTGCCAGCAGTTCCACCGACCGGGACAGAAACTACGAGCAGTACTTC.

The chain carries TRBV28 and TRBJ2-2, with 7 nucleotides matching TRBD1. The CDR3 consists of 16 residues. CDR1 MDHEN and CDR2 SYDVKM come from the germline V gene. Trimming at V came to 8 bases and at J to 0 bases, leaving 9 bases not matched to a gene. CDR3 sequence (DNA): TGTGCCAGCGGGGACGGACAGGCCTCGAACACCGGGGAGCTGTTTTTT. This codes for CASGDGQASNTGELFF.

The V call is TRBV7-9, the J call TRBJ2-7, with TRBD2 matching 11 bases. The CDR3 spans 21 residues. The V and J ends lost 1 base and 4 bases, in that order; junction bases with no gene match: 21. Germline V CDR1 and CDR2: SEHNR, FQNEAQ (reference sequence). The CDR3 sequence: CASSLVGEAVAGGPFQYEQYF. The CDR3 DNA reads TGTGCCAGCAGCTTAGTAGGGGAGGCGGTAGCGGGAGGGCCTTTCCAATACGAGCAGTACTTC.

In this sample, this clonotype turned up many times. J is TRBJ2-1 and V is TRBV11-2; no clear D gene. V shed 2 bases and J shed 9 bases, with 11 bases lying between them. Per germline, CDR1 SGHAT and CDR2 FQNNGV. The CDR3 length is 13 residues. Here the CDR3 reads CASSLSLGREQFF. The DNA of the CDR3 is TGTGCCAGCAGCTTATCCCTCGGGCGTGAGCAGTTCTTC.